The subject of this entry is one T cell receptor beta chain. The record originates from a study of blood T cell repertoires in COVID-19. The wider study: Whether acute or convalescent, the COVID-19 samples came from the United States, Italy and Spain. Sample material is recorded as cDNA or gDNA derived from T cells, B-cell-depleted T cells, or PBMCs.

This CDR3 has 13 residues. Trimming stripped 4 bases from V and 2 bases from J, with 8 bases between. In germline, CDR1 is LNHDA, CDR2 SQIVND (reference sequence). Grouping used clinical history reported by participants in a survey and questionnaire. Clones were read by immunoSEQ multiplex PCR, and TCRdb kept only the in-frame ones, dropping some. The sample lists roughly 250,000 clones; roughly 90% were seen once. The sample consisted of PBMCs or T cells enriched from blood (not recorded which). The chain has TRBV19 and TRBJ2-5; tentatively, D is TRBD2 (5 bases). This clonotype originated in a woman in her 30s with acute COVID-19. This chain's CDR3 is CASSNREQETQYF. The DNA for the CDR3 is TGTGCCAGTAGTAACCGGGAACAAGAGACCCAGTACTTC.